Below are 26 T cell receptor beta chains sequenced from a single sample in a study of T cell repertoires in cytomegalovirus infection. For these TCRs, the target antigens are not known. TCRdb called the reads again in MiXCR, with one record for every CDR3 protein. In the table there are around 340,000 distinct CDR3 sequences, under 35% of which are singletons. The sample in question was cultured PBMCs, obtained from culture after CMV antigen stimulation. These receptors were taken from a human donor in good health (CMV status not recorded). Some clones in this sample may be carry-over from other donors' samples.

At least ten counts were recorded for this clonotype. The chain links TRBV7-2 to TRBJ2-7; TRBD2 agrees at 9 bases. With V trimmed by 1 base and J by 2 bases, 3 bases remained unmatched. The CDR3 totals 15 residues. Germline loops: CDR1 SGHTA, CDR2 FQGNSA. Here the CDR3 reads CASSLEAGGPYEQYF. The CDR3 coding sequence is TGTGCCAGCAGCTTAGAAGCGGGAGGTCCCTACGAGCAGTACTTC.

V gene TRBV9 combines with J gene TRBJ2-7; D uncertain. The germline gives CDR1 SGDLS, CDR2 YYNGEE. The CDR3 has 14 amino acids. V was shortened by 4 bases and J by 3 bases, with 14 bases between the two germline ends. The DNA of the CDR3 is TGTGCCAGCAGCTCCTCGGGTGTTGGCTACGAGCAGTACTTC. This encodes CASSSSGVGYEQYF.

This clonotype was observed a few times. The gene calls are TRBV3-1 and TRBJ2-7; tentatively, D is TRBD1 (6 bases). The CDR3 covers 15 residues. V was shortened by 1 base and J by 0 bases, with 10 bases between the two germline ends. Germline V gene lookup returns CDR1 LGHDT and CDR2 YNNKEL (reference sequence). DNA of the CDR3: TGTGCCAGCAGCCAAGGGTGGGGGCCCTCCTACGAGCAGTACTTC. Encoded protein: CASSQGWGPSYEQYF.

The CDR3: CASSPRTETQYF. The CDR3 nucleotides read TGTGCCAGCAGCCCAAGAACCGAGACCCAGTACTTC. V is TRBV7-9 and J is TRBJ2-5; no definite D call. CDR1 is SEHNR and CDR2 is FQNEAQ in the germline V gene (reference sequence). The CDR3 consists of 12 residues. V lost 5 bases, J lost 5 bases, and 9 bases lay in between.

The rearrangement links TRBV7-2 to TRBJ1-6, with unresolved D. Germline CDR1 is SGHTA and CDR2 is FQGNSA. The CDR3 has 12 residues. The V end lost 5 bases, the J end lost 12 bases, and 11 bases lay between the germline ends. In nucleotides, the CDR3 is TGTGCCAGCAGCCCCGCCGGGGAACCCCTCCACTTT. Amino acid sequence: CASSPAGEPLHF.

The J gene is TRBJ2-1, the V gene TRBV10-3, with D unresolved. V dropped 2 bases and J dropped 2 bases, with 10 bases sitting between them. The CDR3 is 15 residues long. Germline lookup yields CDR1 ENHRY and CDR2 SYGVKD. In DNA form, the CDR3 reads TGTGCCATCAGTGAGAACCTAGATGCCTACAATGAGCAGTTCTTC. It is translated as CAISENLDAYNEQFF.

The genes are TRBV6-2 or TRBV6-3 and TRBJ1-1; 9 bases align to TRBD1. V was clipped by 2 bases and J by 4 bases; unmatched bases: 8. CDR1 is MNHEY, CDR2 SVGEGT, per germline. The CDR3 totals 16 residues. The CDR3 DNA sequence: TGTGCCAGCAGTTACCTTTTTGGACAGGGGAGCACTGAAGCTTTCTTT. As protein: CASSYLFGQGSTEAFF.

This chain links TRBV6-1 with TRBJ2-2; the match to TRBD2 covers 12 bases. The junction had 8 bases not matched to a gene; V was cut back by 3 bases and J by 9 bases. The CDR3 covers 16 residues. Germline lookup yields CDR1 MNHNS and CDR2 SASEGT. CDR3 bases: TGTGCCAGCAGTGATAGCTACGGACTAGCGGGAAGGGAGCTGTTTTTT. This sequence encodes CASSDSYGLAGRELFF.

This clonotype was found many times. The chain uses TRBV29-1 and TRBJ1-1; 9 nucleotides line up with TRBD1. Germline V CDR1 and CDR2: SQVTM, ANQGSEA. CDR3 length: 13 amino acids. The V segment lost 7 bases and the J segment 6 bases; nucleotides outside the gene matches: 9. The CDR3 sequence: CSARGTGPSEAFF. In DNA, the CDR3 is TGCAGCGCGAGGGGGACAGGGCCATCTGAAGCTTTCTTT.

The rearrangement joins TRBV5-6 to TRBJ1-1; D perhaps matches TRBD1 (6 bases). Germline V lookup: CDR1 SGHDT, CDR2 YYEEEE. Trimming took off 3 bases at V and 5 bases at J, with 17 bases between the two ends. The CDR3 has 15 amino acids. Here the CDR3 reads CASSSQGRRRTEAFF. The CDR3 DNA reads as TGTGCCAGCAGCTCCCAGGGGAGGCGGAGGACTGAAGCTTTCTTT.

This CDR3 reads CASSLEAGGGSRNQPQHF. CDR3 sequence (DNA): TGTGCCAGCAGCTTAGAAGCTGGTGGGGGAAGTAGGAATCAGCCCCAGCATTTT. The chain couples TRBV7-8 to TRBJ1-5; maybe TRBD1 (5 bases). The CDR3 totals 18 residues. The germline V and J ends were trimmed by 1 base and 4 bases, with 20 bases remaining between them. Per germline, CDR1 SGHVS and CDR2 FQNEAQ.

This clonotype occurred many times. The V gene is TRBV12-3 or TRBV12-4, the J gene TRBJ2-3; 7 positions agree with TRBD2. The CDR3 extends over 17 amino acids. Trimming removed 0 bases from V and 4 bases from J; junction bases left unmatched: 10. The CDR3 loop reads CASSLASLVAGADTQYF. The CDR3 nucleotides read TGTGCCAGCAGTTTAGCGTCCCTAGTGGCGGGAGCAGATACGCAGTATTTT.

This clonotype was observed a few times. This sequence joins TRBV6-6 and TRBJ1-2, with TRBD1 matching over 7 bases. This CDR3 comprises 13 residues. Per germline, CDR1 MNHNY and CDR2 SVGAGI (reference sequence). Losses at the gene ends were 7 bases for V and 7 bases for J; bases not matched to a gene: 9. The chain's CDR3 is CASTQGTVGGYTF. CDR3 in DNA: TGTGCCAGCACCCAAGGGACAGTGGGTGGCTACACCTTC.

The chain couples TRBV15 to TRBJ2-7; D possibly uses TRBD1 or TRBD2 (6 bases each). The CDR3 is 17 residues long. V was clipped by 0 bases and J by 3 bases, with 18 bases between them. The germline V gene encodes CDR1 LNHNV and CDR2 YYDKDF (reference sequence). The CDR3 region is CATSRDSGMGQHYEQYF. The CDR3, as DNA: TGTGCCACCAGCAGAGATAGCGGTATGGGACAACACTACGAGCAGTACTTC.

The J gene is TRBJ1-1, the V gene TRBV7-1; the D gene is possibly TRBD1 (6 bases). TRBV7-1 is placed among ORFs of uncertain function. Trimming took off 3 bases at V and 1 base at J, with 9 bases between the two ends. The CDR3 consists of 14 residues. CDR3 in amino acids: CASSSTGPNTEAFF. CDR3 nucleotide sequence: TGTGCCAGCAGCTCGACAGGTCCGAACACTGAAGCTTTCTTT.

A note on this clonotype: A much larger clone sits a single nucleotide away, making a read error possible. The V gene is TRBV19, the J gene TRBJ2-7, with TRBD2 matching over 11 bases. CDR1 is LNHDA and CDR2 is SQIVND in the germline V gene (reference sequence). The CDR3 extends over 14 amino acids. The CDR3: CASRIAGGPYEQYF. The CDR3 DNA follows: TGTGCCAGTCGTATAGCGGGAGGGCCCTACGAGCAGTACTTC.

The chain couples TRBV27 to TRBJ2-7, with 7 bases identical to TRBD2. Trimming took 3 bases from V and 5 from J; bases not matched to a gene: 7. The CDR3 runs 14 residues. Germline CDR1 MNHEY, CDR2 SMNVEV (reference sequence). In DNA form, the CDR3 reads TGTGCCAGCAGTTTGCGGGGGAAGTTCAACGAGCAGTACTTC. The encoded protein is CASSLRGKFNEQYF.

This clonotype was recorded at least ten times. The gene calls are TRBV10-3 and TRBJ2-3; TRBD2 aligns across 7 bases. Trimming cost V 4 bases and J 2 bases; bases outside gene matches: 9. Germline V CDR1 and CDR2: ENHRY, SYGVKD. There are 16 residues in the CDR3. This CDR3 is CAISATSVIATDTQYF. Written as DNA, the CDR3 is TGTGCCATCAGTGCAACTAGCGTAATCGCCACAGATACGCAGTATTTT.

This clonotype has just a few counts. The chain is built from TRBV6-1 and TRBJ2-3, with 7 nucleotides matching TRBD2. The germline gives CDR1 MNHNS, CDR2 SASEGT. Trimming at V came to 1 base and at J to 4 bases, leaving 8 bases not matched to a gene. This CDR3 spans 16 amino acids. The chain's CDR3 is CASSEGPLAGADTQYF. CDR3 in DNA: TGTGCCAGCAGTGAAGGCCCCCTGGCGGGAGCAGATACGCAGTATTTT.

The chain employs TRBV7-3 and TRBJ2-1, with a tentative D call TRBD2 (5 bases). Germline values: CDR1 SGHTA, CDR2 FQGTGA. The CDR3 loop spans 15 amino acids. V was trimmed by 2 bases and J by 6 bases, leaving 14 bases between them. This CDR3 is CASSLSEARSNEQFF. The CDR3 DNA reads TGTGCCAGCAGCTTATCGGAGGCGCGGTCCAATGAGCAGTTCTTC.

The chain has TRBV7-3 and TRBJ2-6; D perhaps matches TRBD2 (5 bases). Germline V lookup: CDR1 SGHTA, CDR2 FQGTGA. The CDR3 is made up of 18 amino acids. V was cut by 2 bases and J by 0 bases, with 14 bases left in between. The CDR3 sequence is CASSLFERYPSGANVLTF. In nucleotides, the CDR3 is TGTGCCAGCAGCTTATTCGAGCGGTACCCCTCTGGGGCCAACGTCCTGACTTTC.

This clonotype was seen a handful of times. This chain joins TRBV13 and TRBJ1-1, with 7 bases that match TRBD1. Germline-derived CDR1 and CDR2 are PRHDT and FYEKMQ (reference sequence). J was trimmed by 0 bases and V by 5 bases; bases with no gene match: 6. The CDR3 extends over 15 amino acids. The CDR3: CASSQGGMMNTEAFF. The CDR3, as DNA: TGTGCCAGCAGCCAGGGGGGGATGATGAACACTGAAGCTTTCTTT.

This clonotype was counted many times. The DNA for the CDR3 is TGTGCCAGCAGCTTAGCCAGGACAGTTACTTACGAGCAGTACTTC. Translated, it gives CASSLARTVTYEQYF. The genes are TRBV7-8 and TRBJ2-7; perhaps TRBD1 as D (6 bases). V was cut by 0 bases and J by 4 bases, with 13 bases left in between. Germline assignment: CDR1 SGHVS and CDR2 FQNEAQ. The CDR3 totals 15 residues.

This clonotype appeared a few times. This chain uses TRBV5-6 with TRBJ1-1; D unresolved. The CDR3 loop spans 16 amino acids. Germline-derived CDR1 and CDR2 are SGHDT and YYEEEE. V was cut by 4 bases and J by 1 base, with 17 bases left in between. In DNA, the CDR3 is TGTGCCAGCAGCCTCGAACCAGGACCGCAGAACACTGAAGCTTTCTTT. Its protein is CASSLEPGPQNTEAFF. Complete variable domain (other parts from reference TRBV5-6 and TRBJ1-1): DAGVTQSPTHLIKTRGQQVTLRCSPKSGHDTVSWYQQALGQGPQFIFQYYEEEERQRGNFPDRFSGHQFPNYSSELNVNALLLGDSALYLCASSLEPGPQNTEAFFGQGTRLTVV.

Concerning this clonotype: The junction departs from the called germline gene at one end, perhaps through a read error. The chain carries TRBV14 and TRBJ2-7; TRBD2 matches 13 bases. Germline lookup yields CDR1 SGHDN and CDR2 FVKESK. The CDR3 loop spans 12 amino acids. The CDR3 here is CASSPGLAGVHF. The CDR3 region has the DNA TGTGCCAGCAGCCCTGGACTAGCGGGAGTTCACTTC.

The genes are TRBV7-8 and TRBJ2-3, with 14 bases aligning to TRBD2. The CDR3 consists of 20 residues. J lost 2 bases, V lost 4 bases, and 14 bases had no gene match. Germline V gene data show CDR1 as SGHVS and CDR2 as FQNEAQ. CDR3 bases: TGTGCCAGCAGCTCGCAGGCCGGGACTAGCGGGAGTGGGCCCACAGATACGCAGTATTTT. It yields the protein CASSSQAGTSGSGPTDTQYF.